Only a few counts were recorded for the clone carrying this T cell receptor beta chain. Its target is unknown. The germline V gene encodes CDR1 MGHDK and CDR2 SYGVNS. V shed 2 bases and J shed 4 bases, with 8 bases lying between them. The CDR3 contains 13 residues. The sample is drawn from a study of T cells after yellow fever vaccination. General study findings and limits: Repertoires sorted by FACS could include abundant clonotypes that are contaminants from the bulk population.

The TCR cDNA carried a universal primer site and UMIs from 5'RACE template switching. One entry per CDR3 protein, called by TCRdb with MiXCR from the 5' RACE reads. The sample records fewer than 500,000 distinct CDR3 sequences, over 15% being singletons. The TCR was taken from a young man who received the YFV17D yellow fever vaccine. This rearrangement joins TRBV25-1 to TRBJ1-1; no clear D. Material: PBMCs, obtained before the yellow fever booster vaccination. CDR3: CASSELVATEAFF. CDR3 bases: TGTGCCAGCAGTGAACTTGTGGCCACTGAAGCTTTCTTT.